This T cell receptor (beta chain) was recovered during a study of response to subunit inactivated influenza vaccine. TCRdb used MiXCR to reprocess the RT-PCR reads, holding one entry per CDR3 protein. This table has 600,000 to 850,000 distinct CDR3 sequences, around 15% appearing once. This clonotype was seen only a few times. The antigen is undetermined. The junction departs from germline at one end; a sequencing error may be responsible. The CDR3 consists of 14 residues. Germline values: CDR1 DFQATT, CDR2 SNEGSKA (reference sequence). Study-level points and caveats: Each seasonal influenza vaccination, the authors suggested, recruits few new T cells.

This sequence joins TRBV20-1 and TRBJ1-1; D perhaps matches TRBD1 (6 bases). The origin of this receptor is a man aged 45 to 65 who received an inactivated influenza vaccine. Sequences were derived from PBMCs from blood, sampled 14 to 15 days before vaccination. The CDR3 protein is CSAGRTGLKTEAFF. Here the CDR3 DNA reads TGCAGTGCTGGGAGAACAGGGTTGAAGACTGAAGCTTTCTTT.